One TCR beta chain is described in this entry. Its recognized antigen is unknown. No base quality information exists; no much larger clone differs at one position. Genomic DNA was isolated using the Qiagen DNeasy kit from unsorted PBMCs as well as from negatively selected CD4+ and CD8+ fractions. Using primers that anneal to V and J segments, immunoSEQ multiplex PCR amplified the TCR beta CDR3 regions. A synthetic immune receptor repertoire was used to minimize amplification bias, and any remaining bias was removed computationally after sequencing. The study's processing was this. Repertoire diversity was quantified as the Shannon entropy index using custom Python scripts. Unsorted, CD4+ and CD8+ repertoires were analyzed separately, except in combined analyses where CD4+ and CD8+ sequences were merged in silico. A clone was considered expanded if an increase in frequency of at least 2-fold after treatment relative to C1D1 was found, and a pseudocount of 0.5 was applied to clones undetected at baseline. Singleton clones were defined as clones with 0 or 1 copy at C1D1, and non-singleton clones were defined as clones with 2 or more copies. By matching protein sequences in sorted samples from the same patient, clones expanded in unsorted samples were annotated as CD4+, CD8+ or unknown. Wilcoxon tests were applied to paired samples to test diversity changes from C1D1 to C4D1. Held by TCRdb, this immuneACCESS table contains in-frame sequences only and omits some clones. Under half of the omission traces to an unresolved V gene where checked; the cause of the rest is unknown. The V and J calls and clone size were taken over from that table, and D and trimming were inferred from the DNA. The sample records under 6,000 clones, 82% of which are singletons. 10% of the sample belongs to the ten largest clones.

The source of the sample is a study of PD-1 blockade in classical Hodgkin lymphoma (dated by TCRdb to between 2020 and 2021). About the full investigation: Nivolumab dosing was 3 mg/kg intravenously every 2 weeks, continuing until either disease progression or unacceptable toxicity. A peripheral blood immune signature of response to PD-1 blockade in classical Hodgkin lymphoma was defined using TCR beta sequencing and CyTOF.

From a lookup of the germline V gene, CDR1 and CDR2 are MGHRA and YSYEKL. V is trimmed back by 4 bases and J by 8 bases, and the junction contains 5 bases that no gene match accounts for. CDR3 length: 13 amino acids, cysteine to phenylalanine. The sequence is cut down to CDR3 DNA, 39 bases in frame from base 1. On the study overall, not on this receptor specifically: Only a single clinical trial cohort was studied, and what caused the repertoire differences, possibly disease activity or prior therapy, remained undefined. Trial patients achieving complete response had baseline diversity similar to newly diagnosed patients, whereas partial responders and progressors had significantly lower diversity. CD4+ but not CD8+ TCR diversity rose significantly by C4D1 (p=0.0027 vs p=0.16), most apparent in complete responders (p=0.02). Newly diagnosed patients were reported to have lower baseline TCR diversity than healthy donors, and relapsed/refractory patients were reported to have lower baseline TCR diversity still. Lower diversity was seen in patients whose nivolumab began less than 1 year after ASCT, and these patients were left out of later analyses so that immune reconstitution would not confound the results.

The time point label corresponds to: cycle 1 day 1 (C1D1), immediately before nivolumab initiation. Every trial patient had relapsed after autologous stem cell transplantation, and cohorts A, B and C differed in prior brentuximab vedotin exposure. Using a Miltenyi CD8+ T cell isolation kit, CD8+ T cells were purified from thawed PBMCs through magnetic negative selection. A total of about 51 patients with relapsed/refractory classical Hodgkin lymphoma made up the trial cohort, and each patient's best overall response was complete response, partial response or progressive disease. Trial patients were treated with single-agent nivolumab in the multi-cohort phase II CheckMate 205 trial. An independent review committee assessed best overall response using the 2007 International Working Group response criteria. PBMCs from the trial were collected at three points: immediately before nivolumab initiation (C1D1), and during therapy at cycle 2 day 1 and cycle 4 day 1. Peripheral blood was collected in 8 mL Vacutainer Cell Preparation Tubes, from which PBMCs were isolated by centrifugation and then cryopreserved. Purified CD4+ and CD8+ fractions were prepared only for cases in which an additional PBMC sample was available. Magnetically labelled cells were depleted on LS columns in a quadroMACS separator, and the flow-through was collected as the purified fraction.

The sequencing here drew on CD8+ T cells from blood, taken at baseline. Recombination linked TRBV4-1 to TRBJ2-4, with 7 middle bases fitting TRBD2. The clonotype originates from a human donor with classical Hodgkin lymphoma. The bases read TGCGCCAGCAGCCCCATCCGGGGGGACATTCAGTACTTC. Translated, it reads CASSPIRGDIQYF.